Following are 5 T cell receptor beta chains from one sample sequenced in a study of naive and memory T cell subsets. TCR cDNA received a 3' ligated oligonucleotide that carried a UMI. The SP2 primer and nested alpha and beta constant region primers amplified ligated cDNA in four rounds. TCRdb reprocessed the 5' RACE reads with MiXCR, giving one entry per CDR3 protein. The data contain tens of thousands of distinct CDR3 sequences, around 8% of them singletons. The receptors were sampled from a female donor in good health.

This clonotype was found many times. V and J are TRBV29-1 and TRBJ1-6; maybe TRBD1 (6 bases). The V end lost 4 bases, the J end lost 14 bases, and 12 bases lay between the germline ends. Germline V gives CDR1 SQVTM, CDR2 ANQGSEA. The CDR3 totals 11 residues. CDR3 region: CSVAEQGTLHF. The CDR3 bases are TGCAGCGTTGCCGAACAGGGAACCCTCCACTTT.

This clonotype was observed a few times. J is TRBJ2-5 and V is TRBV5-1; TRBD2 might be the D (5 bases). Germline V gene data show CDR1 as SGHRS and CDR2 as YFSETQ. The CDR3 totals 16 residues. Trimming took off 4 bases at V and 4 bases at J, with 20 bases between the two ends. The DNA of the CDR3 is TGCGCCAGCAGCCTCCAAAGCGGATCGTTTCGAGAGACCCAGTACTTC. Translation gives CASSLQSGSFRETQYF.

This clonotype was counted many times. The chain joins TRBV7-2 to TRBJ2-5; D remains unclear. CDR1 and CDR2 from the germline V gene are SGHTA and FQGNSA. This CDR3 is built from 15 residues. Trimming pared 5 bases from V and 2 bases from J, leaving 15 bases between. The CDR3 nucleotides are TGTGCCAGCAGCCCCGGTCCTGACACTCAAGAGACCCAGTACTTC. It encodes CASSPGPDTQETQYF.

There are a few counts of this clonotype. The rearrangement joins TRBV5-1 to TRBJ2-7, with D perhaps assigned TRBD1 or TRBD2 (7 bases each). Germline lookup yields CDR1 SGHRS and CDR2 YFSETQ. V was pared by 6 bases and J by 4 bases, with 17 bases between. The CDR3 runs to 14 residues. CDR3 loop: CASKYWQGGYEQYF. In DNA form, the CDR3 reads TGCGCCAGCAAATATTGGCAGGGGGGGTACGAGCAGTACTTC.

The chain joins TRBV7-8 to TRBJ2-1; TRBD1 matches 7 bases. The V and J ends lost 0 bases and 3 bases, in that order; junction bases with no gene match: 5. The CDR3 extends over 16 amino acids. The germline gives CDR1 SGHVS, CDR2 FQNEAQ. CDR3 sequence (DNA): TGTGCCAGCAGCTTAGCAGGGGGCACTAACTACAATGAGCAGTTCTTC. As protein: CASSLAGGTNYNEQFF.